The T cell receptor beta chain under discussion was sequenced for a study of CD8+ T cells in alopecia areata. Per the germline V gene, CDR1 is SQVTM and CDR2 is ANQGSEA. Between the trimmed V and J ends, which lost 5 bases and 1 base, there was a span of 11 bases. The CDR3 sequence is 13 residues long. Noted treatment: oral pan-JAK inhibitor, 5-10 mg twice daily. RNA was isolated and reverse transcribed to cDNA, the sequencing template. Libraries were prepared by immunoSEQ multiplex PCR; TCRdb keeps only in-frame clonotypes and omits some of them. This sample has roughly 60,000 clones, with about half found just once.

The sequencing used CD8+ T cells sorted from blood, collected around week 36, from a patient treated with tofacitinib. The chain couples TRBV29-1 to TRBJ1-1, with D possibly being TRBD1 (5 bases). This sequence originates from a human donor with alopecia areata. The CDR3 sequence: CSVSGTRNTEAFF. In DNA, the CDR3 is TGCAGCGTTTCCGGGACGAGGAACACTGAAGCTTTCTTT.